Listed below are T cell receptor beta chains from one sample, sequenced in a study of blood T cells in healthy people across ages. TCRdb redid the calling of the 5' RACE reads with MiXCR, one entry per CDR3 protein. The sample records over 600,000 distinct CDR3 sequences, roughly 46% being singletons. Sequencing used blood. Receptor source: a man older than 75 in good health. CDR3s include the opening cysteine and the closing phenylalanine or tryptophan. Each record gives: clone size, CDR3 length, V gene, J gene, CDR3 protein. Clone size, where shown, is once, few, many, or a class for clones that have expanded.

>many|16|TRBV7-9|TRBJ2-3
CASNSGGRAVADTQYF
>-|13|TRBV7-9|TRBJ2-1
CASSLAFPNEQFF
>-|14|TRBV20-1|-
CSALDSGRTHEQYF
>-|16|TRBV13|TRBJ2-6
CASSFMKISGANVLTF
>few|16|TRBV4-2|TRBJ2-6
CASSQPGSSGANVLTF
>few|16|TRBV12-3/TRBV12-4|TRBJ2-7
CASSFGVSSVNGGQYF
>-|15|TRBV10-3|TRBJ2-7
CAISNPAGVTYEQYF
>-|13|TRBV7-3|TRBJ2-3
CASSGRAQDTQYF
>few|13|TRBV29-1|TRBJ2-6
CSVLFSGANVLTF
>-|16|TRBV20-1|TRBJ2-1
CSARDRVAVSYNEQFF
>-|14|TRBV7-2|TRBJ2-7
CASSVAAGGNEQYF
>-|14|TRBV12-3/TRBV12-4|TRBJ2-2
CASSPARATGELFF
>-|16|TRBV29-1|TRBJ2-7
CSVEGPVAGSSYEQYF
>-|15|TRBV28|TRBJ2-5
CASSLVLAGMETQYF
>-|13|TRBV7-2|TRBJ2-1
CASSSLGNNEQFF
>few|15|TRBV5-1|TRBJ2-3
CASSLRDSRTDTQYF
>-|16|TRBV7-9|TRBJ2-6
CASSSDRGSGANVLTF
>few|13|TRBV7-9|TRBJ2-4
CASSFSGDGEQYF
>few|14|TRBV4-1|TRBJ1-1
CASSTRTENTEAFF
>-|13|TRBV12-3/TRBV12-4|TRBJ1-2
CASSGQGSRGYTF
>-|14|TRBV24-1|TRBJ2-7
CATSDPRGPYEQYF
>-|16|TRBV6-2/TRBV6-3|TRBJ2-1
CASSYPGSISYNEQFF
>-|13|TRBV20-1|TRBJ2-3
CSARPGRSDTQYF
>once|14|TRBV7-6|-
CASSPTSGLYEQYF
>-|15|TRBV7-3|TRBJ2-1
CASSFSGLAHNEQFF
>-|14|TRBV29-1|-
CSVEIGVGLYEQYF
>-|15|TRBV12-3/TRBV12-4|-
CASSFGGRETYEQYF
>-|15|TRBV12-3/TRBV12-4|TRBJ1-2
CASSLVASQLGGYTF
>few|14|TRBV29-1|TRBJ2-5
CSACTRQGAWEQYF
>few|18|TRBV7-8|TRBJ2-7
CASSPRFRAGGSSYEQYF
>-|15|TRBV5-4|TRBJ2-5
CASSSAERPQETQYF
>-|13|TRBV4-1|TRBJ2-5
CASSQDWRSDQCF
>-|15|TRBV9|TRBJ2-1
CASSGLAGGTNEQFF
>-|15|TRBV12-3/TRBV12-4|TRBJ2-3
CASSFGGASADTQYF
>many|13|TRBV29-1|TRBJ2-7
CSVDTGLSYEQYF
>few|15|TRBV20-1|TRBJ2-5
CSARALLAAQETQYF
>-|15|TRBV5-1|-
CASSFGTGRSYEQYF
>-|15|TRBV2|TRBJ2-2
CAGGLAGALTGELFF
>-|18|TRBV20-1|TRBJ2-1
CSARPTLRWASSYNEQFF
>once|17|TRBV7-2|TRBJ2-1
CASSLGPGQGVSNEQFF
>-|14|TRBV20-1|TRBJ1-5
CSARLTGGRQPQHF
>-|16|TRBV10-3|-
CAISESGTGLGETQYF
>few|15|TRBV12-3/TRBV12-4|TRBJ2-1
CASSVDSLSYNEQFF
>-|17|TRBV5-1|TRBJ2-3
CASSLEGQPENGDTQYF
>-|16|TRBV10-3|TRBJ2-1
CAISESATGLYNEQFF
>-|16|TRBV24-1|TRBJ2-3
CATSGRGLATVDTQYF
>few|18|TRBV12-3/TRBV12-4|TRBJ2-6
CASTASLTGWSGANVLTF
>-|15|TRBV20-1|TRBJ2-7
CSARDIGQGAYEQYF
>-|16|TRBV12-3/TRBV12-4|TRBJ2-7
CASSQTKRTPSYEQYF
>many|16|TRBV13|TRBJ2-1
CASSSRTSGRLDEQFF
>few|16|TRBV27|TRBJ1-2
CASSLRRTTYNYGYTF
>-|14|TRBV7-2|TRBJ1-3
CASSLGSSGNTIYF
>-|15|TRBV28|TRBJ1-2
CASSLSQGSSYGYTF